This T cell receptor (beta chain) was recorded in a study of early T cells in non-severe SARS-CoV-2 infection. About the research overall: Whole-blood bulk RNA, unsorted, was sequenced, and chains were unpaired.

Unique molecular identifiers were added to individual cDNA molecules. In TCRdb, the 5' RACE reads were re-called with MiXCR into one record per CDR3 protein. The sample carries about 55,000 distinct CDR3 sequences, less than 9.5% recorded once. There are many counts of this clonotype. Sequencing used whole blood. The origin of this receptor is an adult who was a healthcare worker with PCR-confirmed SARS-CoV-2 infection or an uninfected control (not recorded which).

CDR3 sequence (DNA): TGTGCCTGGGGCGGAGGACAGGGGATCGGCACTGAAGCTTTCTTT. Its translation is CAWGGGQGIGTEAFF. This chain links TRBV30 with TRBJ1-1, with 9 bases lining up with TRBD1. This CDR3 spans 15 amino acids. The trim removed 5 bases at V and 4 bases at J, leaving 11 bases unmatched. CDR1 and CDR2 (germline): GTSNPN, SVGIG (reference sequence).